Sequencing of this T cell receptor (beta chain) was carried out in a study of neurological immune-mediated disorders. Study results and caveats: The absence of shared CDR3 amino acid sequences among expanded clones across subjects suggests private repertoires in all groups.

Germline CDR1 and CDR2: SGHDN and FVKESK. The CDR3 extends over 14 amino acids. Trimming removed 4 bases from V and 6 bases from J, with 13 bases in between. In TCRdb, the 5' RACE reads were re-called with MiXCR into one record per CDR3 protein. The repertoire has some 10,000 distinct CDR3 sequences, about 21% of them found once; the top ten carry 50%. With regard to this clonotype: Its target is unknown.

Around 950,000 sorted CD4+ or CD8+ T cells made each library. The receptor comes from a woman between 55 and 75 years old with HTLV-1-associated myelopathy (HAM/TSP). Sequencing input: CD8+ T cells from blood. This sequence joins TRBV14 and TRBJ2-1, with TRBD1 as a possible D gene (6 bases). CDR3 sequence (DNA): TGTGCCAGCAGCCCACCAGGGGCGGCCAATGAGCAGTTCTTC. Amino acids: CASSPPGAANEQFF.